This passage covers 32 T cell receptor beta chains from one sample sequenced in a study of shared clonotypes between healthy human individuals. Sequencing was performed with immunoSEQ multiplex PCR; in TCRdb, only in-frame clones are kept and a portion is missing. The sample lists roughly 2,300,000 clones; roughly 90% were seen once. Sequencing input: naive CD4+ T cells from PBMCs. Subset indicated: CD45RA+ positively selected. The receptor source for this set is a man between 18 and 29 years old in good health. Some clones in this sample may be carry-over from other donors' samples.

This chain uses TRBV9 with TRBJ1-5; D gene uncertain. The germline CDR1 and CDR2 sequences are SGDLS and YYNGEE. With 5 bases removed from V and 0 bases from J, the gap between germline ends came to 9 bases. The CDR3 extends over 14 amino acids. DNA for the CDR3: TGTGCCAGCAGGGATAGTGGTAGCAATCAGCCCCAGCATTTT. This codes for CASRDSGSNQPQHF.

This chain links TRBV19 with TRBJ2-1; D is undetermined. This CDR3 has 11 amino acids. The V and J ends lost 6 bases and 10 bases respectively, with 10 bases between them. The germline V gene encodes CDR1 LNHDA and CDR2 SQIVND (reference sequence). CDR3 loop: CASSTLTEQFF. The CDR3 DNA reads as TGTGCCAGTAGCACATTAACGGAGCAGTTCTTC.

The J gene is TRBJ2-5, the V gene TRBV27, with D possibly called TRBD1 or TRBD2 (5 bases each). The CDR3 is made up of 15 amino acids. CDR1 and CDR2 from the germline V gene are MNHEY and SMNVEV (reference sequence). The V and J ends lost 6 bases and 1 base respectively, with 15 bases between them. The CDR3 DNA is TGTGCCAGCAGCATCAATGCAGGGACCCAAGAGACCCAGTACTTC. It yields the protein CASSINAGTQETQYF.

The genes are TRBV4-1 and TRBJ2-2; 7 bases are shared with TRBD2. The CDR3 totals 16 residues. Losses at the gene ends were 1 base for V and 0 bases for J; bases not matched to a gene: 2. CDR1 is MGHRA and CDR2 is YSYEKL in the germline V gene. The CDR3 loop reads CASSQGGGANTGELFF. As DNA, the CDR3 is TGCGCCAGCAGCCAAGGGGGAGGGGCGAACACCGGGGAGCTGTTTTTT.

This chain joins TRBV4-2 and TRBJ2-7; 7 bases fit TRBD1. Germline V gene data show CDR1 as LGHNA and CDR2 as YNFKEQ. The length of the CDR3 is 16 residues. With V trimmed by 3 bases and J by 6 bases, 14 bases remained unmatched. The chain's CDR3 is CASSQRLWTGLTEQYF. In DNA form, the CDR3 reads TGTGCCAGCAGCCAGAGACTTTGGACAGGCCTAACCGAGCAGTACTTC.

This clone was counted a single time. The chain is built from TRBV9 and TRBJ1-4; weak D call: TRBD1 (5 bases). The CDR3 totals 15 residues. Trimming shortened V by 4 bases and J by 1 base, and 11 bases separated the two germline ends. Germline CDR1 reads SGDLS; CDR2 reads YYNGEE. DNA for the CDR3: TGTGCCAGCAGCTTAGCGCAGGGAACTAATGAAAAACTGTTTTTT. Its translation: CASSLAQGTNEKLFF. Variable domain in full (rest from reference TRBV9 and TRBJ1-4): DSGVTQTPKHLITATGQRVTLRCSPRSGDLSVYWYQQSLDQGLQFLIQYYNGEERAKGNILERFSAQQFPDLHSELNLSSLELGDSALYFCASSLAQGTNEKLFFGSGTQLSVL.

This clone occurred once. V usage is TRBV5-1 and J usage is TRBJ2-2; D is undetermined. Trimming shortened V by 0 bases and J by 0 bases, and 9 bases separated the two germline ends. Per germline, CDR1 SGHRS and CDR2 YFSETQ. This CDR3 contains 16 residues. This chain's CDR3 is CASSLVGYPNTGELFF. Written as DNA, the CDR3 is TGCGCCAGCAGCTTGGTGGGGTATCCGAACACCGGGGAGCTGTTTTTT.

The V and J genes are TRBV29-1 and TRBJ2-7; D might be TRBD1 or TRBD2, each matching 5 bases. The CDR3 consists of 14 residues. Trimming removed 1 base at V and 7 bases at J, with 17 bases between. The germline V gene encodes CDR1 SQVTM and CDR2 ANQGSEA. As DNA, the CDR3 is TGCAGCGTTGAAGTGGGGAGCAGGGTCTTTGAGCAGTACTTC. Translated, it gives CSVEVGSRVFEQYF.

To note about this clone: In the same sample, other DNA sequences code for this CDR3. The CDR3 loop is CSVGRDSNQPQHF. CDR3 DNA sequence: TGCAGCGTTGGGAGGGATTCAAATCAGCCCCAGCATTTT. V and J are TRBV29-1 and TRBJ1-5; D is unclear. CDR1 is SQVTM, CDR2 ANQGSEA, per germline. The CDR3 extends over 13 amino acids. V lost 4 bases, J lost 4 bases, and 11 bases lay in between.

The V and J genes are TRBV28 and TRBJ1-1; unclear D gene. V lost 5 bases to trimming and J lost 10 bases, with 17 bases between them. The CDR3 is made up of 13 amino acids. The germline CDR1 and CDR2 sequences are MDHEN and SYDVKM. CDR3 protein: CASSNRELSGAFF. The CDR3 coding sequence is TGTGCCAGCAGTAATCGGGAGCTTTCGGGAGCTTTCTTT.

A word on this clone: This CDR3 fails to terminate in the conserved phenylalanine or tryptophan, so it likely reflects a read error. It is unclear where the CDR3 begins or ends on the DNA, so no DNA is shown, and the CDR3 is as TCRdb lists it. The rearrangement joins TRBV27 to TRBJ2-7. Per germline, CDR1 MNHEY and CDR2 SMNVEV (reference sequence). The CDR3 spans 9 amino acids, including both terminal residues. CDR3: CASSLEGPY.

The gene calls are TRBV10-2 and TRBJ2-3, with D hard to call. Per germline, CDR1 WSHSY and CDR2 SAAADI. V lost 3 bases and J 6 bases, leaving 13 bases between the germline ends. The CDR3 covers 14 residues. The CDR3 sequence is CASSDNGLGDTQYF. The CDR3 nucleotides are TGCGCCAGCAGTGATAACGGCTTGGGGGATACGCAGTATTTT.

The V gene is TRBV7-9, the J gene TRBJ2-5; D is possibly TRBD1 (6 bases). Deletions cut 4 bases from V and 3 bases from J, with 9 bases between. The CDR3 extends over 13 amino acids. The germline CDR1 and CDR2 sequences are SEHNR and FQNEAQ (reference sequence). The CDR3 is CASSSSGEETQYF. The CDR3 nucleotides are TGTGCCAGCAGCTCGTCAGGGGAAGAGACCCAGTACTTC.

The chain couples TRBV5-5 to TRBJ2-7; 7 nucleotides line up with TRBD2. CDR3 length: 15 residues. J gave up 4 bases and V 4 bases, and 11 bases lay outside the gene matches. CDR1 SGHKS and CDR2 YYEKEE come from the germline V gene (reference sequence). The CDR3 coding sequence is TGTGCCAGCAGCCCGTCGGCCGGGGGAGGGTACGAGCAGTACTTC. Translated, it gives CASSPSAGGGYEQYF.

In its sample, this clone was seen a few times. The chain couples TRBV5-5 to TRBJ1-1; D not certain. CDR1 and CDR2 (germline): SGHKS, YYEKEE (reference sequence). This CDR3 has 13 amino acids. Deletions cut 2 bases from V and 0 bases from J, with 5 bases between. The CDR3 region has the DNA TGTGCCAGCAGCTTAGGGATGAACACTGAAGCTTTCTTT. Translation gives CASSLGMNTEAFF.

The chain has TRBV2 and TRBJ2-4; the D gene is possibly TRBD1 (6 bases). Germline V gives CDR1 SNHLY, CDR2 FYNNEI. The ends were cut back, 1 base at V and 8 bases at J, with 18 bases in the middle. The CDR3 sequence is 16 residues long. The CDR3 DNA is TGTGCCAGCAGTGAAGAAGTACAGGGTCCCTTAGACATTCAGTACTTC. This translates into CASSEEVQGPLDIQYF.

The J gene is TRBJ2-7, the V gene TRBV19; D uncertain. The germline gives CDR1 LNHDA, CDR2 SQIVND (reference sequence). CDR3 length: 15 amino acids. V shed 4 bases and J shed 2 bases, with 15 bases lying between them. This chain's CDR3 is CASSNIRIFPYEQYF. In DNA form, the CDR3 reads TGTGCCAGTAGTAACATCCGAATCTTCCCCTACGAGCAGTACTTC.

The chain employs TRBV7-9 and TRBJ2-5; D is possibly TRBD1 or TRBD2 (6 bases each). Germline V gene lookup returns CDR1 SEHNR and CDR2 FQNEAQ (reference sequence). With 8 bases removed from V and 3 bases from J, the gap between germline ends came to 25 bases. This CDR3 region has 17 residues. The CDR3 DNA follows: TGTGCCAGCCGACACTTTGGTTCCGAGGGGGGTGAAGAGACCCAGTACTTC. Its protein is CASRHFGSEGGEETQYF.

The chain carries TRBV5-1 and TRBJ2-3; no definite D call. CDR1 and CDR2 (germline): SGHRS, YFSETQ. V gave up 0 bases and J gave up 8 bases, with 13 bases separating them. The CDR3 totals 14 residues. This CDR3 is CASSLGDGPVTQYF. In DNA, the CDR3 is TGCGCCAGCAGCTTGGGGGATGGCCCAGTTACGCAGTATTTT.

V and J are TRBV6-1 and TRBJ1-1, with TRBD1 matching over 9 bases. The CDR3 has 14 amino acids. Germline V gives CDR1 MNHNS, CDR2 SASEGT. The V segment lost 10 bases and the J segment 3 bases; nucleotides outside the gene matches: 9. The CDR3 protein is CAISRDREDTEAFF. The CDR3, as DNA: TGTGCCATCAGCAGGGACAGGGAGGACACTGAAGCTTTCTTT.

This sequence joins TRBV28 and TRBJ2-4, with TRBD1 as a possible D gene (5 bases). CDR3 length: 14 amino acids. CDR1 is MDHEN and CDR2 is SYDVKM in the germline V gene. Deletions cut 5 bases from V and 2 bases from J, with 10 bases between. This CDR3 reads CASSAGFSKNIQYF. CDR3 sequence (DNA): TGTGCCAGCAGTGCAGGGTTTTCCAAAAACATTCAGTACTTC.

This clone came up once. The chain carries TRBV7-3 and TRBJ2-2, with 14 bases that match TRBD2. J was trimmed by 8 bases and V by 2 bases; bases with no gene match: 1. The CDR3 extends over 15 amino acids. Germline V lookup: CDR1 SGHTA, CDR2 FQGTGA. CDR3 nucleotides: TGTGCCAGCAGCTTAGGGACTAGCGGGAGTGGGGAGCTGTTTTTT. It specifies CASSLGTSGSGELFF.

This clone was seen once. This rearrangement joins TRBV5-1 to TRBJ2-3, with D unresolved. The germline gives CDR1 SGHRS, CDR2 YFSETQ. This CDR3 region has 13 residues. The V gene lost 6 bases and the J gene lost 1 base, with 9 bases spanning the gap. CDR3: CASMKSGTDTQYF. In DNA form, the CDR3 reads TGCGCCAGCATGAAGTCGGGCACAGATACGCAGTATTTT. Drawing the rest from reference TRBV5-1 and TRBJ2-3, the complete variable domain is KAGVTQTPRYLIKTRGQQVTLSCSPISGHRSVSWYQQTPGQGLQFLFEYFSETQRNKGNFPGRFSGRQFSNSRSEMNVSTLELGDSALYLCASMKSGTDTQYFGPGTRLTVL.

V gene TRBV5-1 combines with J gene TRBJ1-1; tentatively, D is TRBD1 (5 bases). CDR1 is SGHRS, CDR2 YFSETQ, per germline. V gave up 7 bases and J gave up 4 bases, with 17 bases separating them. The CDR3 covers 14 residues. The CDR3 DNA follows: TGCGCCAGCCAAACGGAGGGTCAGGGCACTGAAGCTTTCTTT. As protein: CASQTEGQGTEAFF. Full variable domain (missing parts from reference TRBV5-1 and TRBJ1-1): KAGVTQTPRYLIKTRGQQVTLSCSPISGHRSVSWYQQTPGQGLQFLFEYFSETQRNKGNFPGRFSGRQFSNSRSEMNVSTLELGDSALYLCASQTEGQGTEAFFGQGTRLTVV.

The chain employs TRBV7-9 and TRBJ2-3; 7 positions match TRBD2. The CDR3 is 16 residues long. The germline V gene encodes CDR1 SEHNR and CDR2 FQNEAQ (reference sequence). Germline trimming cut 2 bases from V and 5 bases from J; bases unmatched to any gene: 10. CDR3 residues: CASSLIRTGGGDTQYF. The CDR3 bases are TGTGCCAGCAGCTTAATTCGAACGGGAGGTGGAGATACGCAGTATTTT. The whole variable domain, filled in from reference TRBV7-9 and TRBJ2-3, reads DTGVSQNPRHKITKRGQNVTFRCDPISEHNRLYWYRQTLGQGPEFLTYFQNEAQLEKSRLLSDRFSAERPKGSFSTLEIQRTEQGDSAMYLCASSLIRTGGGDTQYFGPGTRLTVL.

This sequence joins TRBV7-3 and TRBJ2-4; D is unresolved. The germline V and J ends were trimmed by 3 bases and 0 bases, with 15 bases remaining between them. Germline V gives CDR1 SGHTA, CDR2 FQGTGA. The CDR3 loop spans 17 amino acids. The CDR3 region is CASSFRHYLIAKNIQYF. The CDR3 coding sequence is TGTGCCAGCAGCTTTCGACACTACCTCATAGCCAAAAACATTCAGTACTTC.

This clone was counted a single time. The rearrangement uses TRBV5-1 and TRBJ2-1; 13 nucleotides align to TRBD2. The CDR3 length is 15 residues. In germline, CDR1 is SGHRS, CDR2 YFSETQ. The V segment lost 3 bases and the J segment 7 bases; nucleotides outside the gene matches: 4. In DNA, the CDR3 is TGCGCCAGCAGCTGGACTAGCGGGAGCTTGAATGAGCAGTTCTTC. Its protein is CASSWTSGSLNEQFF.

This chain connects TRBV5-1 to TRBJ2-2; TRBD2 matches 12 bases. V dropped 2 bases and J dropped 5; count of bases not matched to a gene: 4. This CDR3 spans 16 amino acids. CDR1 is SGHRS, CDR2 YFSETQ, per germline. The CDR3 protein is CASSLLAGGGTGELFF. The CDR3 DNA reads TGCGCCAGCAGCTTACTAGCGGGAGGCGGAACCGGGGAGCTGTTTTTT.

The chain recombines TRBV6-5 with TRBJ2-1, with D tentatively TRBD1 or TRBD2 (7 bases each). The V end was cut by 7 bases, the J end by 8 bases, with 21 bases between. The CDR3 extends over 15 amino acids. In germline, CDR1 is MNHEY, CDR2 SVGAGI. CDR3 protein: CASKVGEGAFHEQFF. The CDR3 bases are TGTGCCAGCAAGGTTGGGGAGGGGGCATTCCATGAGCAGTTCTTC.

The rearrangement joins TRBV21-1 to TRBJ2-4; the D call in the table, TRBD1, was not verified against the DNA. TRBV21-1 is annotated as a pseudogene. The CDR3 covers 17 residues. Here the CDR3 reads CASSKDFPWLAKNIQYF. CDR3 nucleotides: TGTGCCAGCAGCAAAGATTTTCCGTGGCTAGCCAAAAACATTCAGTACTTC.

The rearrangement uses TRBV6-5 and TRBJ1-5; tentatively, D is TRBD1 (6 bases). The V gene lost 7 bases and the J gene lost 0 bases, with 13 bases spanning the gap. The CDR3 length is 15 residues. CDR1 and CDR2 from the germline V gene are MNHEY and SVGAGI. CDR3 coding DNA: TGTGCCAGCACCTCTGGACAGAATAGCAATCAGCCCCAGCATTTT. Encoded protein: CASTSGQNSNQPQHF.

The rearrangement links TRBV10-1 to TRBJ1-3, with D hard to call. V was cut by 4 bases and J by 0 bases, with 7 bases left in between. Germline CDR1 and CDR2: WNHNN and SYGVQD (reference sequence). The CDR3 has 14 residues. CDR3 nucleotides: TGCGCCAGCAGTGCTGTAGACTCTGGAAACACCATATATTTT. Its protein product is CASSAVDSGNTIYF.